What follows is one T cell receptor beta chain and its context. Its antigen is still unknown. This sample stems from a study of naive and memory T cell subsets. An equimolar mix of two oligonucleotides served as the beta constant-region primer for TRBC1 and TRBC2. Ligated cDNA was amplified by four rounds of PCR with nested alpha and beta constant-region primers and SP2. From the UMI-ligation and nested PCR reads, TCRdb called clonotypes with MiXCR, one entry per CDR3 protein. This table has 85,000 to 130,000 distinct CDR3 sequences, about 14% appearing once. The study, taken as a whole, reports: Over 90% of naive TCR sequences appeared only once after error correction, unlike memory subsets. Especially in CD8 cells, naive repertoires contained a few larger clonotypes, possibly CD45RA-re-expressing memory cells. TCR counts from RNA may reflect activation-linked expression changes.

The CDR3 spans 14 residues. V dropped 4 bases and J dropped 3 bases, with 9 bases sitting between them. Germline V CDR1 and CDR2: LGHNA, YSLEER. V gene TRBV4-3 combines with J gene TRBJ2-2; D is unresolved. Material: naive CD8+ T cells from blood. The TCR comes from a human donor in good health. The CDR3 spells CASSLFSYTGELFF. DNA for the CDR3: TGCGCCAGCAGCCTCTTCTCATACACCGGGGAGCTGTTTTTT.